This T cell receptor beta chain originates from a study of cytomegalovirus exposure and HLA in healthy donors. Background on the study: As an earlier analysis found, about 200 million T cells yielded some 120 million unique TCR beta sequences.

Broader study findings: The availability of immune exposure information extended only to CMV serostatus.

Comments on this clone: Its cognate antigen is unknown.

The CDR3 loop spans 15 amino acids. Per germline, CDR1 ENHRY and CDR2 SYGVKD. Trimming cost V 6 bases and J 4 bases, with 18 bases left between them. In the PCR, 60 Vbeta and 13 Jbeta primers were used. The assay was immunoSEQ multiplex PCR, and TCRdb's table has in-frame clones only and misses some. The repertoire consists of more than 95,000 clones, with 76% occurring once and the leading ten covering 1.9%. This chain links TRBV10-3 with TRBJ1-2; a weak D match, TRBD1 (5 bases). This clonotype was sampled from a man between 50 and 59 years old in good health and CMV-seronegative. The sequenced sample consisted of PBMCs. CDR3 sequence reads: CAIRKDLQALYGYTF. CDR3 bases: TGTGCCATCAGAAAGGACCTACAGGCCCTCTATGGCTACACCTTC.